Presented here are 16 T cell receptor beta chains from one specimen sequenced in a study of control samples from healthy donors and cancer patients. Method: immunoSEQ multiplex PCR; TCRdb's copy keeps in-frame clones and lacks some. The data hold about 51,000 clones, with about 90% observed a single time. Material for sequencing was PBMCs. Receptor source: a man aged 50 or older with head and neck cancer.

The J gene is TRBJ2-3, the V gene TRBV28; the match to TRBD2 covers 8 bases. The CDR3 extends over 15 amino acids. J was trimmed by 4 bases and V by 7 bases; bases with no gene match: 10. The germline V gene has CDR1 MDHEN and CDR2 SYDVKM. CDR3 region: CASTLPRGGADTQYF. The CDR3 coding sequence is TGTGCCAGCACCCTCCCACGGGGGGGGGCAGATACGCAGTATTTT.

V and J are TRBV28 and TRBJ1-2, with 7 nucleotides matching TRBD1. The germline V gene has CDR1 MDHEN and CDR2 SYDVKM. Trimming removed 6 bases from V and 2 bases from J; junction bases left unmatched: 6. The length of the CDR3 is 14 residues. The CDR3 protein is CASSLAQGNYGYTF. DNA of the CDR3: TGTGCCAGCAGCTTAGCACAGGGGAACTATGGCTACACCTTC.

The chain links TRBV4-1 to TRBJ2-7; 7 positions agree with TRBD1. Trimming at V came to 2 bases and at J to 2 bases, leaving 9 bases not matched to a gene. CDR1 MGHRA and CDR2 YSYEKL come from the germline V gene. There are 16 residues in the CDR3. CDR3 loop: CASSQRLTGWPYEQYF. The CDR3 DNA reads TGCGCCAGCAGCCAAAGACTGACAGGGTGGCCCTACGAGCAGTACTTC.

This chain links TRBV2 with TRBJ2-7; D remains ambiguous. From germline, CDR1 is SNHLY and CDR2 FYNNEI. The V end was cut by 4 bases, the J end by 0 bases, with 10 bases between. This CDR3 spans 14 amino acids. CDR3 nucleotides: TGTGCCAGCAGTGTAGAGCGAAGCTCCTACGAGCAGTACTTC. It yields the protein CASSVERSSYEQYF.

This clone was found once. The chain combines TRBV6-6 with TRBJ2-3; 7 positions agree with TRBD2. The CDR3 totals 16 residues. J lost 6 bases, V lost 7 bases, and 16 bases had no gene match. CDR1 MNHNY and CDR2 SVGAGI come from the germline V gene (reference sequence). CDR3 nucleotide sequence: TGTGCCAGCACTCCTCTGAGCGGGACCCGGGTGGATACGCAGTATTTT. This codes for CASTPLSGTRVDTQYF.

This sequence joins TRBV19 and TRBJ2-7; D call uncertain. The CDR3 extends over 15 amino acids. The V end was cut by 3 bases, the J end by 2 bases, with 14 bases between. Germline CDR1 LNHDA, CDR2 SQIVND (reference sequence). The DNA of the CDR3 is TGTGCCAGTAGTATCGCCCCGGCTTCCGCCTACGAGCAGTACTTC. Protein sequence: CASSIAPASAYEQYF.

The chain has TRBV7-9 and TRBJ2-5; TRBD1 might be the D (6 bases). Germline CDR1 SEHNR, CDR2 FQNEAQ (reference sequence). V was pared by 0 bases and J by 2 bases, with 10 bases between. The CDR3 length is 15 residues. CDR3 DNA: TGTGCCAGCAGCTTAGCTTTAACAGGGCAAGAGACCCAGTACTTC. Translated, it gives CASSLALTGQETQYF.

This CDR3 is CASSQDTGGSGANVLTF. CDR3 DNA: TGCGCCAGCAGCCAAGACACAGGGGGCTCCGGGGCCAACGTCCTGACTTTC. V gene TRBV4-1 combines with J gene TRBJ2-6; 9 bases are shared with TRBD1. The CDR3 is made up of 17 amino acids. V trimming: 0 bases; J trimming: 4 bases; junction bases outside the gene matches: 4. CDR1 and CDR2 from the germline V gene are MGHRA and YSYEKL.

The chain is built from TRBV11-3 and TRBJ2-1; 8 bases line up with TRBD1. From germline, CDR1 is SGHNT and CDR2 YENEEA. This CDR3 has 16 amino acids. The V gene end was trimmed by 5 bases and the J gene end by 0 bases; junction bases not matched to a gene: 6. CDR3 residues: CASSQNRGNSYNEQFF. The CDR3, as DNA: TGTGCCAGCAGCCAGAACAGGGGGAACTCCTACAATGAGCAGTTCTTC.

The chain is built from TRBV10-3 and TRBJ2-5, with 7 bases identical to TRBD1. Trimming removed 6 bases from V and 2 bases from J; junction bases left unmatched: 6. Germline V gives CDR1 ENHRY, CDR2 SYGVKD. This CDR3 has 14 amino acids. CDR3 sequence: CAISGGTEQETQYF. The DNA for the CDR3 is TGTGCCATCAGCGGTGGGACAGAACAAGAGACCCAGTACTTC.

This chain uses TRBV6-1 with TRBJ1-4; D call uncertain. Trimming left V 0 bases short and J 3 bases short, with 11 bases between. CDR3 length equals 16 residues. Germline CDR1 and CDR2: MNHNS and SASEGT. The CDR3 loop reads CASSEAIWRPNEKLFF. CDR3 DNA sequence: TGTGCCAGCAGTGAAGCGATTTGGCGGCCTAATGAAAAACTGTTTTTT.

In DNA form, the CDR3 reads TGCGCCAGCAGCTTGGCCGGGGCCCTTAACACTGAAGCTTTCTTT. This codes for CASSLAGALNTEAFF. The chain is built from TRBV5-1 and TRBJ1-1; the D gene is possibly TRBD1 (5 bases). This CDR3 is built from 15 residues. CDR1 is SGHRS, CDR2 YFSETQ, per germline. V lost 0 bases and J lost 2, with 11 bases in between.

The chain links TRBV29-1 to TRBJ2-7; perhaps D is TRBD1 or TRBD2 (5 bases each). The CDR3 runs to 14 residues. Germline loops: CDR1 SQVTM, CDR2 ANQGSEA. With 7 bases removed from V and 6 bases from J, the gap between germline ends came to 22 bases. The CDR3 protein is CSALRRGGLSEQYF. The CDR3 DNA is TGCAGCGCACTTCGTAGGGGTGGACTCAGCGAGCAGTACTTC.

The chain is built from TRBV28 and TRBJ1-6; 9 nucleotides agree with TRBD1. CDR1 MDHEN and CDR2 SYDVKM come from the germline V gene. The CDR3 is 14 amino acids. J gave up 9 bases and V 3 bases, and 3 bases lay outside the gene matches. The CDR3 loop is CASSFTGGGSPLHF. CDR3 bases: TGTGCCAGCAGTTTCACAGGGGGCGGTTCACCCCTCCACTTT.

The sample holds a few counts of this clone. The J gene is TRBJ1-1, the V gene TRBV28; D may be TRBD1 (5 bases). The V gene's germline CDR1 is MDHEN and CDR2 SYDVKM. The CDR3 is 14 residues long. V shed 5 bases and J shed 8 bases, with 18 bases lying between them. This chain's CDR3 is CASSLGEETREAFF. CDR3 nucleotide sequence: TGTGCCAGCAGTCTAGGGGAGGAGACCCGCGAAGCTTTCTTT.

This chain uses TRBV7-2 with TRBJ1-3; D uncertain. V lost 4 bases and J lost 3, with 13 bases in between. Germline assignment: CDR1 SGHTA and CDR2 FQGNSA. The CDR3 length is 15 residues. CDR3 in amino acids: CASSYGAAGGNTIYF. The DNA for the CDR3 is TGTGCCAGCAGCTACGGCGCCGCGGGTGGAAACACCATATATTTT.